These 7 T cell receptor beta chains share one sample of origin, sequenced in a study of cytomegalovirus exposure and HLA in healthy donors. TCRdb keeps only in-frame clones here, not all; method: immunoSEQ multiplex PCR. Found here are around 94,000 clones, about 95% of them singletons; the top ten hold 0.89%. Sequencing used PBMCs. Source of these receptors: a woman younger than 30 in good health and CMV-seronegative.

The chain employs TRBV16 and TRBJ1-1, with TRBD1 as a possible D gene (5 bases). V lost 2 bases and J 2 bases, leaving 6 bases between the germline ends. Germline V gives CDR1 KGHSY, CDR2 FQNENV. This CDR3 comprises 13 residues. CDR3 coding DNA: TGTGCCAGCAGCCAACAGGGAAACACTGAAGCTTTCTTT. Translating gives CASSQQGNTEAFF.

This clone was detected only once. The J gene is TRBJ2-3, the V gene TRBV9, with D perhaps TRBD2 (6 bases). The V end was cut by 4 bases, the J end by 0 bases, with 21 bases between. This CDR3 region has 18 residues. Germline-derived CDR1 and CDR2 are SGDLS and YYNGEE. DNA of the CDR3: TGTGCCAGCAGCCCCACATCCCTCGGGCGGGGAAGCACAGATACGCAGTATTTT. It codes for CASSPTSLGRGSTDTQYF.

The DNA of the CDR3 is TGTGCCAGCAGATCTACTAGCGGGATAGCCGGGGAGCTGTTTTTT. Translating it yields CASRSTSGIAGELFF. V is TRBV7-9 and J is TRBJ2-2, with 10 bases aligning to TRBD2. Losses at the gene ends were 6 bases for V and 6 bases for J; bases not matched to a gene: 7. The CDR3 is 15 residues long. Germline loops: CDR1 SEHNR, CDR2 FQNEAQ (reference sequence).

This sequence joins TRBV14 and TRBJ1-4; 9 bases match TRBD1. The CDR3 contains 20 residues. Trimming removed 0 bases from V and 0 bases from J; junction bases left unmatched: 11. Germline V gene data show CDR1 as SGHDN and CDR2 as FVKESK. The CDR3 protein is CASSQDPRGTGITTNEKLFF. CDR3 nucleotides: TGTGCCAGCAGCCAAGACCCACGGGGGACAGGGATTACAACTAATGAAAAACTGTTTTTT.

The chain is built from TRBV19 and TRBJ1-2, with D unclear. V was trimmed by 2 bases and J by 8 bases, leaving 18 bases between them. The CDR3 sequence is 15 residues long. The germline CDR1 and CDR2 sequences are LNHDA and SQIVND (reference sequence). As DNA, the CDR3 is TGTGCCAGTAGTATAAAGAGGGCCGACGGCCTGGGCTACACCTTC. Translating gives CASSIKRADGLGYTF.

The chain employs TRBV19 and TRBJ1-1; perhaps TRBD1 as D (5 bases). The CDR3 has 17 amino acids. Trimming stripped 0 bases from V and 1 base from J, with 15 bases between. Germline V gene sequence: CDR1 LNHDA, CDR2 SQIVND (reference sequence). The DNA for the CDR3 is TGTGCCAGTAGTATAGAATCATCCAGGGCCGGGAACACTGAAGCTTTCTTT. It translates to CASSIESSRAGNTEAFF.

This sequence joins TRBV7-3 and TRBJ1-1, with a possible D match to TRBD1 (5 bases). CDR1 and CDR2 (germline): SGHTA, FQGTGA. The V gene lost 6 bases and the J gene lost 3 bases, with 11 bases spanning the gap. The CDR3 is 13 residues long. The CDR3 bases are TGTGCCAGCAGTCGGGGAGGGGACACTGAAGCTTTCTTT. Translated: CASSRGGDTEAFF.